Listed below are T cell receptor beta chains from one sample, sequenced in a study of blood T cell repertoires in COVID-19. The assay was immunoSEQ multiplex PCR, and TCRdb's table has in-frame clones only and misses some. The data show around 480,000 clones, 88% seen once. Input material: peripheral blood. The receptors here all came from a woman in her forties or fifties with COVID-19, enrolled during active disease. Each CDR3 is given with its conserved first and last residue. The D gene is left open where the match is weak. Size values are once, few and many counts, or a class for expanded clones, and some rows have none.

CDR3 protein: CASSPVAGTGSSYEQYF; CDR3 DNA: TGTGCCAGCAGCCCCGTGGCCGGGACAGGGAGCTCCTACGAGCAGTACTTC; D gene: TRBD1; V gene: TRBV11-2; clone size: -; J gene: TRBJ2-7
CDR3 protein: CASRAVGVASNQPQHF; CDR3 DNA: TGTGCCAGCAGGGCGGTAGGGGTTGCGAGCAATCAGCCCCAGCATTTT; D gene: -; V gene: TRBV2; clone size: -; J gene: TRBJ1-5
CDR3 protein: CASSAGQGLNTEAFF; CDR3 DNA: TGTGCCAGCAGCGCAGGTCAGGGGTTGAACACTGAAGCTTTCTTT; D gene: -; V gene: TRBV9; clone size: -; J gene: TRBJ1-1
CDR3 protein: CASSVQGADGELFF; CDR3 DNA: TGTGCCAGCAGCGTACAGGGGGCTGACGGGGAGCTGTTTTTT; D gene: TRBD1; V gene: TRBV2; clone size: -; J gene: TRBJ2-2
CDR3 protein: CASSLAGQSGYTF; CDR3 DNA: TGTGCCAGCAGCTTAGCGGGACAGTCTGGCTACACCTTC; D gene: TRBD1; V gene: TRBV7-2; clone size: few; J gene: TRBJ1-2
CDR3 protein: CASSISTVYGYTF; CDR3 DNA: TGTGCCAGTAGTATTTCAACAGTCTATGGCTACACCTTC; D gene: -; V gene: TRBV19; clone size: -; J gene: TRBJ1-2
CDR3 protein: CASSSRLAGGADTQYF; CDR3 DNA: TGTGCCAGCAGTTCTCGACTAGCGGGGGGGGCAGATACGCAGTATTTT; D gene: TRBD2; V gene: TRBV9; clone size: -; J gene: TRBJ2-3
CDR3 protein: CASSLATSSLPQAFF; CDR3 DNA: TGTGCCAGCAGCTTAGCGACTAGCAGCCTCCCACAAGCTTTCTTT; D gene: -; V gene: TRBV7-8; clone size: once; J gene: TRBJ1-1
CDR3 protein: CASSDRNLPGTGKREQYF; CDR3 DNA: TGCGCCAGCAGTGATCGGAATTTACCCGGGACAGGGAAGCGCGAGCAGTACTTC; D gene: TRBD1; V gene: TRBV10-2; clone size: -; J gene: TRBJ2-7
CDR3 protein: CASSSAGFYGYTF; CDR3 DNA: TGTGCCAGCAGCTCTGCAGGGTTCTATGGCTACACCTTC; D gene: -; V gene: TRBV9; clone size: -; J gene: TRBJ1-2
CDR3 protein: CASSLEGRVNTEAFF; CDR3 DNA: TGCGCCAGCAGCTTGGAGGGCAGGGTGAACACTGAAGCTTTCTTT; D gene: -; V gene: TRBV5-1; clone size: -; J gene: TRBJ1-1
CDR3 protein: CASSVTDNSPLHF; CDR3 DNA: TGTGCCAGCAGTGTCACTGATAATTCACCCCTCCACTTT; D gene: -; V gene: TRBV6-4; clone size: -; J gene: TRBJ1-6
CDR3 protein: CASSPPEGDEQYF; CDR3 DNA: TGTGCCAGCAGTCCTCCTGAAGGGGACGAGCAGTACTTC; D gene: -; V gene: TRBV12-3/TRBV12-4; clone size: once; J gene: TRBJ2-7
CDR3 protein: CASSVQTGRATYGYTF; CDR3 DNA: TGTGCCAGCAGCGTCCAGACAGGACGTGCTACCTATGGCTACACCTTC; D gene: -; V gene: TRBV9; clone size: -; J gene: TRBJ1-2
CDR3 protein: CASSFDSGETQYF; CDR3 DNA: TGTGCCAGCAGTTTCGACAGCGGGGAGACCCAGTACTTC; D gene: -; V gene: TRBV6-5; clone size: -; J gene: TRBJ2-5
CDR3 protein: CASSYQGSNEKLFF; CDR3 DNA: TGTGCCAGCAGCTATCAGGGGTCTAATGAAAAACTGTTTTTT; D gene: -; V gene: TRBV5-4; clone size: -; J gene: TRBJ1-4
CDR3 protein: CASRRQGAQSEAFF; CDR3 DNA: TGTGCCAGTCGACGACAGGGGGCGCAGAGTGAAGCTTTCTTT; D gene: TRBD1; V gene: TRBV25-1; clone size: -; J gene: TRBJ1-1
CDR3 protein: CASSVGQTNSPLHF; CDR3 DNA: TGTGCCAGCAGCGTAGGACAGACGAATTCACCCCTCCACTTT; D gene: -; V gene: TRBV9; clone size: once; J gene: TRBJ1-6
CDR3 protein: CASSLDRGEQYF; CDR3 DNA: TGTGCCAGCAGCTTAGATCGAGGAGAGCAGTACTTC; D gene: -; V gene: TRBV11-2; clone size: -; J gene: TRBJ2-7
CDR3 protein: CASSPEVSGRSEKLFF; CDR3 DNA: TGTGCCAGCAGCCCCGAGGTCTCAGGGAGGAGTGAAAAACTGTTTTTT; D gene: -; V gene: TRBV7-2; clone size: -; J gene: TRBJ1-4
CDR3 protein: CSALGQPNNEQFF; CDR3 DNA: TGCAGCGCGTTGGGACAGCCCAACAATGAGCAGTTCTTC; D gene: TRBD1; V gene: TRBV29-1; clone size: -; J gene: TRBJ2-1
CDR3 protein: CASSLEVTAAQYF; CDR3 DNA: TGTGCCAGCAGCTTAGAGGTGACGGCGGCCCAGTACTTC; D gene: -; V gene: TRBV7-9; clone size: -; J gene: TRBJ2-5
CDR3 protein: CASSLAGGYYNEQFF; CDR3 DNA: TGTGCCAGCAGTTTAGCGGGGGGGTACTACAATGAGCAGTTCTTC; D gene: TRBD2; V gene: TRBV27; clone size: -; J gene: TRBJ2-1
CDR3 protein: CASSLDRTYEQYF; CDR3 DNA: TGTGCCAGCAGCTTGGACAGGACCTACGAGCAGTACTTC; D gene: TRBD1; V gene: TRBV7-9; clone size: few; J gene: TRBJ2-7